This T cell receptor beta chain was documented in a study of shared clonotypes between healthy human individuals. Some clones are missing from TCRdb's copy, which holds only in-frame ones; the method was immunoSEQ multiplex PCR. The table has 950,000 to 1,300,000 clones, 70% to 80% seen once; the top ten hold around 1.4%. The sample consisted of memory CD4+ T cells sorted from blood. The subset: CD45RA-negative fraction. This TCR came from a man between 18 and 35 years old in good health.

The CDR3 sequence: CASTRGRGYEQYF. The CDR3 bases are TGTGCCAGCACCCGGGGCAGGGGCTATGAGCAGTACTTC. The chain carries TRBV6-5 and TRBJ2-7; D might be TRBD1 (6 bases). The V end was cut by 7 bases, the J end by 7 bases, with 17 bases between. Germline CDR1 reads MNHEY; CDR2 reads SVGAGI. This CDR3 region has 13 residues.